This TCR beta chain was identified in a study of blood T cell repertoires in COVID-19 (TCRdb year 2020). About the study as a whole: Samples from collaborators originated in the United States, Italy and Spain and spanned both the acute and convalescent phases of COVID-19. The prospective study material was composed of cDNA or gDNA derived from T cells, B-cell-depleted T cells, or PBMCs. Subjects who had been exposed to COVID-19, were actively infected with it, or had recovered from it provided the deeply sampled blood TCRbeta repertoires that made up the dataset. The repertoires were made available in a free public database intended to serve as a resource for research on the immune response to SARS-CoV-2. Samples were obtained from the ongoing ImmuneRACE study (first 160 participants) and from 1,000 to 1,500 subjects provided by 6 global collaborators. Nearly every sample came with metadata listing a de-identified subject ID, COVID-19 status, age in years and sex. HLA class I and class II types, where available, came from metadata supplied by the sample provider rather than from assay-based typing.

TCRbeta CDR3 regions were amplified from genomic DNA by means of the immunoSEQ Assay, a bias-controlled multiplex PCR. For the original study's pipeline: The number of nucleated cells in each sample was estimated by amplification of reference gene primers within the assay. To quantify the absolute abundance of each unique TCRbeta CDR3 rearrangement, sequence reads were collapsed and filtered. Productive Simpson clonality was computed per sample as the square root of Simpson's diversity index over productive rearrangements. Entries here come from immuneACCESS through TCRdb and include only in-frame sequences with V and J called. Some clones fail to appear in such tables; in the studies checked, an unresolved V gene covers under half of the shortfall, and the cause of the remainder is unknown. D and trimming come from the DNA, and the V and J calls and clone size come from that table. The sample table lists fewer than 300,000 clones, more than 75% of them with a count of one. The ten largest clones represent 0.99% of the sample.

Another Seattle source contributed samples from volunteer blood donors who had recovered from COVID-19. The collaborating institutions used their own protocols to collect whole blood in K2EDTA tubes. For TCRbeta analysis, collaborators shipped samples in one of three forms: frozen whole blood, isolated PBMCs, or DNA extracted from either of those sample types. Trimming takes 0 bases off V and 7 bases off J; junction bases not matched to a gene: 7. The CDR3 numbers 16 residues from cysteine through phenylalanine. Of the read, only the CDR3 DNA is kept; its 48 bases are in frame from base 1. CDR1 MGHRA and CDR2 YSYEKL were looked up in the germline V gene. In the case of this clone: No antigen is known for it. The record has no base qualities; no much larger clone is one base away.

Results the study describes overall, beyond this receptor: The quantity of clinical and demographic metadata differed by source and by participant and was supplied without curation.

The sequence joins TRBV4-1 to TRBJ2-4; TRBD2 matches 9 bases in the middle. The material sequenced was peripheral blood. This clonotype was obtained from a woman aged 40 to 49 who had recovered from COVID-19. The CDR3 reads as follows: CASSQDPRAGGNIQYF. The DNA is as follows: TGCGCCAGCAGCCAAGACCCGAGGGCGGGAGGGAACATTCAGTACTTC.